The clone carrying this T cell receptor (beta chain) occurred a few times. The antigen is not known. This sample is drawn from a study of T-cell reconstitution after alpha-beta-depleted transplantation in children. General study points: It was newly produced T cells that mostly accounted for T-cell counts and diversity one year after transplant. Some patients' high day-60 TCRbeta diversity was traced to surviving recipient T cells and thymic progenitors. In patients about two months after transplant, alpha-beta T cells reportedly arose from several hundred expanded graft clones.

Unique molecular identifiers were used to barcode this TCRbeta library. TCRdb re-analysed the PCR reads in MiXCR, keeping a single row per CDR3 protein. The table shows some 81,000 distinct CDR3 sequences, with roughly an eighth occurring only once. The source of this sequence is a male patient under 10 years old who had a stem cell transplant for acute lymphoblastic leukemia, so the T cells may come from the graft donor. This specimen consisted of PBMCs, mostly from graft donor cells, obtained 180 days after TCRalphabeta/CD19-depleted stem cell transplant.

CDR3 DNA sequence: TGTGCCAGCAGCGTAGAACAGGGTAGTTCACCCCTCCACTTT. The encoded protein is CASSVEQGSSPLHF. The chain is built from TRBV9 and TRBJ1-6; weak D call: TRBD1 (6 bases). Germline-derived CDR1 and CDR2 are SGDLS and YYNGEE. The V gene lost 0 bases and the J gene lost 9 bases, with 10 bases spanning the gap. CDR3 size: 14 residues. Filled out from reference TRBV9 and TRBJ1-6, the complete variable domain reads DSGVTQTPKHLITATGQRVTLRCSPRSGDLSVYWYQQSLDQGLQFLIQYYNGEERAKGNILERFSAQQFPDLHSELNLSSLELGDSALYFCASSVEQGSSPLHFGNGTRLTVT.